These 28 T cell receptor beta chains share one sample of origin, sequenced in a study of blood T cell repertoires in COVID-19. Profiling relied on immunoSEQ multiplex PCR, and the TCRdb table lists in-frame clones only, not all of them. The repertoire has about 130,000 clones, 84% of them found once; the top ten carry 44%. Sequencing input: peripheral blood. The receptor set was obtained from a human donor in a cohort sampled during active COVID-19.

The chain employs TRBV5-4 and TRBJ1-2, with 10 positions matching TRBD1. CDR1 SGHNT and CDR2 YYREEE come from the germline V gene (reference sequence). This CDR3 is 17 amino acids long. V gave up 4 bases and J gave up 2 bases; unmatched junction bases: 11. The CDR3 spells CASSPSRDRGRNYGYTF. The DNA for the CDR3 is TGTGCCAGCAGCCCATCCCGGGACAGGGGCCGGAACTATGGCTACACCTTC. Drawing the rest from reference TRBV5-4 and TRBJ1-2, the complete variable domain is ETGVTQSPTHLIKTRGQQVTLRCSSQSGHNTVSWYQQALGQGPQFIFQYYREEENGRGNFPPRFSGLQFPNYSSELNVNALELDDSALYLCASSPSRDRGRNYGYTFGSGTRLTVV.

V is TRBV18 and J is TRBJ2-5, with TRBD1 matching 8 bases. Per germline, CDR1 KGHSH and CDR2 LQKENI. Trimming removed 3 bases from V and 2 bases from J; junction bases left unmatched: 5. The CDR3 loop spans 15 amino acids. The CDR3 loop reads CASSPDRGLQETQYF. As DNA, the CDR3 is TGTGCCAGCTCACCCGACAGGGGACTGCAAGAGACCCAGTACTTC.

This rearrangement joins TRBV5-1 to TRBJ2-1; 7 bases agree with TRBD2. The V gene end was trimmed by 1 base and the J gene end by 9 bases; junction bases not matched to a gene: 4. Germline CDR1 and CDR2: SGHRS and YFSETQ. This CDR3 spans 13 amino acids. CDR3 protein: CASSLTGEGEQFF. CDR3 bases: TGCGCCAGCAGCTTGACGGGGGAGGGTGAGCAGTTCTTC.

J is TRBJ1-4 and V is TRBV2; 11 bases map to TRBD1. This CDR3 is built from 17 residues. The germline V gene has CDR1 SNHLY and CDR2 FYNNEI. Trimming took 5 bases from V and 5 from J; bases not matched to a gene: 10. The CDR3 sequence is CASSWTGGRRGNEKLFF. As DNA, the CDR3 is TGTGCCAGCAGTTGGACAGGGGGCCGCCGGGGAAATGAAAAACTGTTTTTT.

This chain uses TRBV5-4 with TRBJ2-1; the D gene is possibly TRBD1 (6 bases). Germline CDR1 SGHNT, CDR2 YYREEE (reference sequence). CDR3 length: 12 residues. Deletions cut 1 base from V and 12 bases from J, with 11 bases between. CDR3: CASSLRPQGQFF. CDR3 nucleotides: TGTGCCAGCAGCTTGCGTCCACAGGGGCAGTTCTTC.

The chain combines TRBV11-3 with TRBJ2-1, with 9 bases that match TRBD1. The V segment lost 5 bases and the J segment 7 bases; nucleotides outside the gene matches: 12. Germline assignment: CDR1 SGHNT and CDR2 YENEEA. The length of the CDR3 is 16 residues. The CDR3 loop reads CASSQRTGEVRNEQFF. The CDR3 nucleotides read TGTGCCAGCAGCCAGAGGACAGGGGAGGTTCGGAATGAGCAGTTCTTC.

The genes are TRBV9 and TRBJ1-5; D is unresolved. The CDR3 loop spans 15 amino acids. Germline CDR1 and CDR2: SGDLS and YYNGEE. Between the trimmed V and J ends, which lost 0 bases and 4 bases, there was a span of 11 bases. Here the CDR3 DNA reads TGTGCCAGCAGCGTAGGAGGGTACGAAAATCAGCCCCAGCATTTT. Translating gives CASSVGGYENQPQHF.

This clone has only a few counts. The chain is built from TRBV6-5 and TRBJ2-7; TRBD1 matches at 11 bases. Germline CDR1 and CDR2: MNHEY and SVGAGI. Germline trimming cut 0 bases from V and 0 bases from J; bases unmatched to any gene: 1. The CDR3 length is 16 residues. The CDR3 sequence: CASSYSGTGGSYEQYF. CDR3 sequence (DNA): TGTGCCAGCAGTTACTCAGGGACAGGGGGCTCCTACGAGCAGTACTTC.

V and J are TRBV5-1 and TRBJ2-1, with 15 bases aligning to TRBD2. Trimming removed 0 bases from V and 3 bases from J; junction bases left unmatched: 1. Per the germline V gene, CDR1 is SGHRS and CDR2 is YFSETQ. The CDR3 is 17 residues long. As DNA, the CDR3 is TGCGCCAGCAGCTTGGGGACTAGCGGGGGGGTCTACAATGAGCAGTTCTTC. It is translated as CASSLGTSGGVYNEQFF. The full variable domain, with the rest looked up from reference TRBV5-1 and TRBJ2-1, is KAGVTQTPRYLIKTRGQQVTLSCSPISGHRSVSWYQQTPGQGLQFLFEYFSETQRNKGNFPGRFSGRQFSNSRSEMNVSTLELGDSALYLCASSLGTSGGVYNEQFFGPGTRLTVL.

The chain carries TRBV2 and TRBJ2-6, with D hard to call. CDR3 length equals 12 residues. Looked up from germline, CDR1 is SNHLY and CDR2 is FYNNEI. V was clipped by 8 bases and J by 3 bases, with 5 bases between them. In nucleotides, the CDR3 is TGTGCCAGCTCGGTTGGGGCCAACGTCCTGACTTTC. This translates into CASSVGANVLTF. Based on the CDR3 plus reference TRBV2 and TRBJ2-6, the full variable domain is EPEVTQTPSHQVTQMGQEVILRCVPISNHLYFYWYRQILGQKVEFLVSFYNNEISEKSEIFDDQFSVERPDGSNFTLKIRSTKLEDSAMYFCASSVGANVLTFGAGSRLTVL.

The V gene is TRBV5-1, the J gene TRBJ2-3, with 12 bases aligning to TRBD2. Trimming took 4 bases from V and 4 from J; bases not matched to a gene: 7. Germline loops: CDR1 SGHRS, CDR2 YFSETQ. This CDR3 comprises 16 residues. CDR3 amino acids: CASSPMTSGRSDTQYF. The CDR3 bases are TGCGCCAGCAGCCCGATGACTAGCGGGAGATCAGATACGCAGTATTTT. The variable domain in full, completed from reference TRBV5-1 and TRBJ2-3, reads KAGVTQTPRYLIKTRGQQVTLSCSPISGHRSVSWYQQTPGQGLQFLFEYFSETQRNKGNFPGRFSGRQFSNSRSEMNVSTLELGDSALYLCASSPMTSGRSDTQYFGPGTRLTVL.

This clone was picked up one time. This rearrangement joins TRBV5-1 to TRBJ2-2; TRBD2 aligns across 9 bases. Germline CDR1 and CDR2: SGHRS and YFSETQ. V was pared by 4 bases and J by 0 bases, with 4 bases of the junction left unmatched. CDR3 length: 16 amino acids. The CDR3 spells CASSISGGSNTGELFF. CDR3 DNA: TGCGCCAGCAGCATTAGCGGGGGCTCGAACACCGGGGAGCTGTTTTTT.

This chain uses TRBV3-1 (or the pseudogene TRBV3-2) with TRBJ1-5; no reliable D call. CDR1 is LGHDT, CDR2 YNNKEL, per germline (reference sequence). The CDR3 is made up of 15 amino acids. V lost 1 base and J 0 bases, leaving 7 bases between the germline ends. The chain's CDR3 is CASSQGGYSNQPQHF. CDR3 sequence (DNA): TGTGCCAGCAGCCAAGGAGGATATAGCAATCAGCCCCAGCATTTT.

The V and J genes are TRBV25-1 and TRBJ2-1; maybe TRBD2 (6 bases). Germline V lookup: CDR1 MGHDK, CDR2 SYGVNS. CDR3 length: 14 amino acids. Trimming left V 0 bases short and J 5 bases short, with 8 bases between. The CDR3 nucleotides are TGTGCCAGCAGTGAATATAGGACTAACAATGAGCAGTTCTTC. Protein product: CASSEYRTNNEQFF.

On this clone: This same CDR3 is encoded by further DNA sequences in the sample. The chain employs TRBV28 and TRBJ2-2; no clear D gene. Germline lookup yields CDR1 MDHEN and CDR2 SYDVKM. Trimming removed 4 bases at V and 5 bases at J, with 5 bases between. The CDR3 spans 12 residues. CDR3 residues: CASSSRTGELFF. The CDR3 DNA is TGTGCCAGCAGTTCCCGGACCGGGGAGCTGTTTTTT.

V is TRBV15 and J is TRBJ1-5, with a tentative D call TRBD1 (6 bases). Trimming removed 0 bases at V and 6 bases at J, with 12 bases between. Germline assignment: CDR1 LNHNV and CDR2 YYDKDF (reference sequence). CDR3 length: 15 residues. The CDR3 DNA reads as TGTGCCACCAGCAGAGAACGAGGGGGGGGTCAGCCCCAGCATTTT. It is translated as CATSRERGGGQPQHF. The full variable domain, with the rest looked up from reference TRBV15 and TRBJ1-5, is DAMVIQNPRYQVTQFGKPVTLSCSQTLNHNVMYWYQQKSSQAPKLLFHYYDKDFNNEADTPDNFQSRRPNTSFCFLDIRSPGLGDTAMYLCATSRERGGGQPQHFGDGTRLSIL.

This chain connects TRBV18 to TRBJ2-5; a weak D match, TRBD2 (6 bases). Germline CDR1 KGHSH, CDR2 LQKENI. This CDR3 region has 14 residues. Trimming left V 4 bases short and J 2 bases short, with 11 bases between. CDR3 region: CASSRLAIQETQYF. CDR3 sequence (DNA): TGTGCCAGCTCACGCCTAGCGATACAAGAGACCCAGTACTTC.

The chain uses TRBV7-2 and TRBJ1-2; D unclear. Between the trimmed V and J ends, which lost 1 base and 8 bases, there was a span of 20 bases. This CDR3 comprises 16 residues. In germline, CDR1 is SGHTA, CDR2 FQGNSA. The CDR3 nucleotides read TGTGCCAGCAGCTTAGATGGCGGAGGGTCGTATAGGGGCTACACCTTC. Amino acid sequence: CASSLDGGGSYRGYTF.

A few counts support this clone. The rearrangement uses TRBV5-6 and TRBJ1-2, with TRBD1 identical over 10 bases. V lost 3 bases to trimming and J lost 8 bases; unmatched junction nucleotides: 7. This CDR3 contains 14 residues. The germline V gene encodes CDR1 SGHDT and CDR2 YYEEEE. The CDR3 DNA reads TGTGCCAGCAGCTCCCTTGACAGGGGGCCAGGCTACACCTTC. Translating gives CASSSLDRGPGYTF.

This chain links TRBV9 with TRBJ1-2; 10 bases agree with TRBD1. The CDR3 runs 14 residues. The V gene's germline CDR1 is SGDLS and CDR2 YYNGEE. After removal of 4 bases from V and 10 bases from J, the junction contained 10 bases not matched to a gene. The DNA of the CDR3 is TGTGCCAGCAGCAAGGGACAGGGGATCGTCGACTACACCTTC. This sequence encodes CASSKGQGIVDYTF. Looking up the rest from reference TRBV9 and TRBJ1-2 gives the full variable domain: DSGVTQTPKHLITATGQRVTLRCSPRSGDLSVYWYQQSLDQGLQFLIQYYNGEERAKGNILERFSAQQFPDLHSELNLSSLELGDSALYFCASSKGQGIVDYTFGSGTRLTVV.

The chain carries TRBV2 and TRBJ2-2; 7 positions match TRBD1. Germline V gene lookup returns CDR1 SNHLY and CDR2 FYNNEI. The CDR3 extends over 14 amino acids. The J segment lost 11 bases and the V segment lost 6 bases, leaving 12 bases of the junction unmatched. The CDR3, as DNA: TGTGCCAGCAGCGGGGACAGCCACCGCTTCGAGCTGTTTTTT. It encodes CASSGDSHRFELFF. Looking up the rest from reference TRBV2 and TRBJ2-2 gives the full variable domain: EPEVTQTPSHQVTQMGQEVILRCVPISNHLYFYWYRQILGQKVEFLVSFYNNEISEKSEIFDDQFSVERPDGSNFTLKIRSTKLEDSAMYFCASSGDSHRFELFFGEGSRLTVL.

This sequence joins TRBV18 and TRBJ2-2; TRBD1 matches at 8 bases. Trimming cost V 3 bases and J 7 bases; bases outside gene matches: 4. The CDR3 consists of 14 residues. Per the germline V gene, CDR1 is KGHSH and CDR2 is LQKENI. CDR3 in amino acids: CASSPDRADGELFF. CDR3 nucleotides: TGTGCCAGCTCACCGGACAGGGCAGACGGGGAGCTGTTTTTT. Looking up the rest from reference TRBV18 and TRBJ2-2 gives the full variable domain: NAGVMQNPRHLVRRRGQEARLRCSPMKGHSHVYWYRQLPEEGLKFMVYLQKENIIDESGMPKERFSAEFPKEGPSILRIQQVVRGDSAAYFCASSPDRADGELFFGEGSRLTVL.

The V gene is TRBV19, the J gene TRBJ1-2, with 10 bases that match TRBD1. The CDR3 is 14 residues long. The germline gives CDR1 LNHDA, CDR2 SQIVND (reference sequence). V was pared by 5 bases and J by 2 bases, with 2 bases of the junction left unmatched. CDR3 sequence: CASSEGQGNYGYTF. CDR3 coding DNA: TGTGCCAGTAGTGAGGGACAGGGGAACTATGGCTACACCTTC.

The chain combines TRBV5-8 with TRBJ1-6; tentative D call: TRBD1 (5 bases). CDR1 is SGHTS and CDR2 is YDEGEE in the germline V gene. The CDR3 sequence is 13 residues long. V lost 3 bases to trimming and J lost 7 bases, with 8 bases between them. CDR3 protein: CASSSDRNSPLHF. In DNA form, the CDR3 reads TGTGCCAGCAGCTCTGACAGAAATTCACCCCTCCACTTT.

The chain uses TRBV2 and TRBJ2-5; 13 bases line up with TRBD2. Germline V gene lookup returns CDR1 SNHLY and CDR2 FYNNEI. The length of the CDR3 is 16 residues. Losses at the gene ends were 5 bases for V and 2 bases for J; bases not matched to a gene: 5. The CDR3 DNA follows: TGTGCCAGCAGTTCTGGGACTAGCGGGGAACAAGAGACCCAGTACTTC. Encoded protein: CASSSGTSGEQETQYF.

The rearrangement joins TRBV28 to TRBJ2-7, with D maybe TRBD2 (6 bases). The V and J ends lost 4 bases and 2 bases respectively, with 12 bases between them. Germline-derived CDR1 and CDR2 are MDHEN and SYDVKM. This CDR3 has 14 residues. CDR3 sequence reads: CASSSAGLTYEQYV. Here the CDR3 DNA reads TGTGCCAGCAGTTCCGCGGGGCTTACCTACGAGCAGTACGTC.

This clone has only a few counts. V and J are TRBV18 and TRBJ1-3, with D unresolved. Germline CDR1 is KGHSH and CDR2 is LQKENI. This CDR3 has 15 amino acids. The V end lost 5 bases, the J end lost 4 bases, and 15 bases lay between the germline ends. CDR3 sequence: CASSSTVTPGNTIYF. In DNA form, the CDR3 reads TGTGCCAGCTCATCCACAGTGACGCCGGGAAACACCATATATTTT.

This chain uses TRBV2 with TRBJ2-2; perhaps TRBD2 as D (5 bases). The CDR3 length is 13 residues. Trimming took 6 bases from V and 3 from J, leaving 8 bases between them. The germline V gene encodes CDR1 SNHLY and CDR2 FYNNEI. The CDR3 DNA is TGTGCCAGCAGGGGAGCTGACACCGGGGAGCTGTTTTTT. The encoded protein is CASRGADTGELFF.